This TCR beta chain was identified in a study of cytomegalovirus exposure and HLA in healthy donors. Study-wide context: When over 300 donors were genotyped, roughly 82% of them were found to fall in the Caucasian-associated ancestry cluster.

Study-wide results and limits: Among the CMV-associated chains, three were confirmed in vitro as specific for CMV antigens.

Vbeta (60) and Jbeta (13) primers were used in the PCR. Only in-frame clones appear in the TCRdb table, and some are missing; sequencing was by immunoSEQ multiplex PCR. The data hold about 280,000 clones, with roughly 90% observed a single time. A remark on this clone: The target antigen is unknown.

Donors sampled were nominally healthy, though unrecorded immune exposures were likely. Sequencing was performed on PBMCs. The TCR originated in a woman aged 18-30 years in good health and CMV-seronegative.

CDR3 DNA: TGCGCCAGCAGCTTTATCGCGGGACAGGGAACCTACGAGCAGTACTTC. Encoded protein: CASSFIAGQGTYEQYF. The chain recombines TRBV5-1 with TRBJ2-5, with 9 bases lining up with TRBD1. The DNA matches TRBJ2-7 better at its end, which makes the J call doubtful. There are 16 residues in the CDR3. CDR1 SGHRS and CDR2 YFSETQ come from the germline V gene.